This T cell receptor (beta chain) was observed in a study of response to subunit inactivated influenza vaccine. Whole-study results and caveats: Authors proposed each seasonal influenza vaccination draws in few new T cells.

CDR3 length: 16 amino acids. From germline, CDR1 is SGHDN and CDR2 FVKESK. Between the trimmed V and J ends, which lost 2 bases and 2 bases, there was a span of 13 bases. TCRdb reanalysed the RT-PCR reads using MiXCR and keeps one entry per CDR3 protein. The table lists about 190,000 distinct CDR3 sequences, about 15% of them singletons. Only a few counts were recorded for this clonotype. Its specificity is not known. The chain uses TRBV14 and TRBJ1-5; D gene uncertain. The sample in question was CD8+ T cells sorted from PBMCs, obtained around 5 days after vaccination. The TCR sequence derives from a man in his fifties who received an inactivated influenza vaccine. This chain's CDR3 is CASSQQSPRGNQPQHF. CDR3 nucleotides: TGTGCCAGCAGCCAACAAAGCCCGAGGGGCAATCAGCCCCAGCATTTT.